In its sample, the clone carrying this T cell receptor (beta chain) was seen many times. The sample originates from a study of neurological immune-mediated disorders. TCRdb called the 5' RACE reads again in MiXCR, with one record for every CDR3 protein. The table shows some 25,000 distinct CDR3 sequences, with over 6.5% occurring only once. This sequence originates from a woman aged 40 to 50 in good health. The specimen was PBMCs.

In nucleotides, the CDR3 is TGTGCCAGCAGTCCCCCGCGGCGCCACAATGAGCAGTTCTTC. Its translation is CASSPPRRHNEQFF. The chain employs TRBV7-2 and TRBJ2-1; D remains ambiguous. Germline CDR1 reads SGHTA; CDR2 reads FQGNSA. V was shortened by 6 bases and J by 5 bases, with 14 bases between the two germline ends. This CDR3 region has 14 residues.